This TCR beta chain was sequenced for a study of regulatory T cells in long-lasting Graves disease. Indicated time point: persistent/refractory GD, antithyroid drugs over 5 years with positive TRAb. The TCR library used RNA extracted from PBMCs. In germline, CDR1 is SGHDT, CDR2 YYEEEE. Trimming removed 4 bases from V and 3 bases from J, with 19 bases in between. This CDR3 spans 16 amino acids. CDR3-region Arm-PCR and iRepertoire HTBI primers produced the TCR beta libraries. In TCRdb, the multiplex PCR reads were re-called with MiXCR into one record per CDR3 protein. Among more than 650,000 distinct CDR3 sequences listed, approximately 31% were seen once. In regard to this clonotype: Antigen: not known.

General study results and limits: For persistent Graves' patients, TCR diversity was lower than for newly diagnosed ones. Owing to a sample size that was small, accuracy may have been reduced. With approximately 3,000 shared public clonotypes, persistent patients exceeded new patients, who shared just over 950.

The source material was peripheral blood mononuclear cells (PBMCs), sampled when the disease was refractory, from a patient treated with antithyroid drugs. This chain connects TRBV5-6 to TRBJ1-1; D is undetermined. This TCR was recovered from a female donor with Graves disease. CDR3 sequence: CASSDQVGGRDTEAFF. The CDR3 DNA reads TGTGCCAGCAGCGATCAAGTGGGCGGGCGGGACACTGAAGCTTTCTTT.